A selection of T cell receptor beta chains follows, all from one sample in a study of cytomegalovirus exposure and HLA in healthy donors. Produced via immunoSEQ multiplex PCR; TCRdb's table is partial and in-frame only. Listed are more than 40,000 clones; about 2.3% falls within the top ten. The material sequenced was PBMCs. The receptors were gathered from a female donor in good health and CMV-seronegative. The CDR3 runs from the conserved cysteine through the conserved F or W. Fields, in order: J gene, V gene, CDR3 protein.

j_gene: TRBJ1-1
v_gene: TRBV5-1
CDR3aa: CASRGQSMNTEAFF

j_gene: TRBJ2-7
v_gene: TRBV6-5
CDR3aa: CASRGLTSYEQYF

j_gene: TRBJ1-6
v_gene: TRBV4-2
CDR3aa: CASSQDEEDSPLHF

j_gene: TRBJ1-1
v_gene: TRBV19
CDR3aa: CASSEAGGGLGVMNTEAFF

j_gene: TRBJ1-1
v_gene: TRBV7-9
CDR3aa: CASSARTGHTEAFF

j_gene: TRBJ2-5
v_gene: TRBV18
CDR3aa: CASSPLRTGIQETQYF

j_gene: TRBJ1-2
v_gene: TRBV6-5
CDR3aa: CAIGDGQNYGYTF

j_gene: TRBJ2-1
v_gene: TRBV5-1
CDR3aa: CASSLQRETNEQFF

j_gene: TRBJ2-1
v_gene: TRBV2
CDR3aa: CASGGTQQFF

j_gene: TRBJ2-2
v_gene: TRBV14
CDR3aa: CASSQYGGATGELFF

j_gene: TRBJ2-1
v_gene: TRBV5-1
CDR3aa: CASSITRDNEQFF

j_gene: TRBJ1-2
v_gene: TRBV6-5
CDR3aa: CASSYSRGPNYGYTF

j_gene: TRBJ1-2
v_gene: TRBV4-1
CDR3aa: CASSQEGSPYGYTF

j_gene: TRBJ2-7
v_gene: TRBV6-5
CDR3aa: CASSYSGLGSYEQYF

j_gene: TRBJ1-2
v_gene: TRBV7-2
CDR3aa: CASSLGGSGGYTF

j_gene: TRBJ2-7
v_gene: TRBV6-1
CDR3aa: CASRPTGMDGEQYF

j_gene: TRBJ2-1
v_gene: TRBV5-4
CDR3aa: CASSQGEVQFF

j_gene: TRBJ2-2
v_gene: TRBV6-1
CDR3aa: CASRLLFDTGELFF

j_gene: TRBJ2-3
v_gene: TRBV4-2
CDR3aa: CASSPKLGDTQYF

j_gene: TRBJ2-1
v_gene: TRBV7-9
CDR3aa: CASQVGAGDNEQFF

j_gene: TRBJ2-7
v_gene: TRBV6-6
CDR3aa: CASSYGLAYEQYF

j_gene: TRBJ1-4
v_gene: TRBV11-2
CDR3aa: CASSIHRGSEKLFF

j_gene: TRBJ2-1
v_gene: TRBV2
CDR3aa: CASSFQREGANEQFF

j_gene: TRBJ1-2
v_gene: TRBV27
CDR3aa: CASRMGGQGNYGYTF

j_gene: TRBJ2-7
v_gene: TRBV4-2
CDR3aa: CASSQAASGINLLGYEQYF

j_gene: TRBJ1-2
v_gene: TRBV5-1
CDR3aa: CASSFDREDGYTF

j_gene: TRBJ1-5
v_gene: TRBV28
CDR3aa: CASSLRTGGGNQPQHF

j_gene: TRBJ2-7
v_gene: TRBV29-1
CDR3aa: CSVRKRDSRHEQYF

j_gene: TRBJ1-1
v_gene: TRBV11-3
CDR3aa: CASSLGDRGRQATEAFF

j_gene: TRBJ1-3
v_gene: TRBV5-6
CDR3aa: CASSLDPRGHSGNTIYF

j_gene: TRBJ2-7
v_gene: TRBV7-9
CDR3aa: CASSLGPSGYEQYF

j_gene: TRBJ1-1
v_gene: TRBV11-2
CDR3aa: CASRQGNTEAFF